The next 17 T cell receptor beta chains were all read from a single sample in a study of T cell repertoires in cytomegalovirus infection. TCRdb reprocessed the reads via MiXCR and lists one record per CDR3 protein. The sample shows approximately 250,000 distinct CDR3 sequences, under 8.5% of them seen only once. Sequences were obtained from PBMCs. These receptors were obtained from a human donor in good health (CMV status not recorded). Some clones in this sample may be carry-over from other donors' samples.

This clonotype came up many times. A read error may produce the germline difference seen at one junction end. This chain uses TRBV7-2 with TRBJ2-5; 8 bases align to TRBD1. The germline gives CDR1 SGHTA, CDR2 FQGNSA. This CDR3 spans 12 amino acids. The CDR3 reads CASSSDREIQYF. CDR3 nucleotide sequence: TGTGCCAGCAGCTCGGACAGGGAGATCCAGTACTTC.

This clonotype was picked up many times. The genes are TRBV6-5 and TRBJ1-2; D is ambiguous. The CDR3 is made up of 12 amino acids. Germline V gene lookup returns CDR1 MNHEY and CDR2 SVGAGI. Trimming left V 6 bases short and J 3 bases short, with 8 bases between. CDR3 amino acids: CASRASYYGYTF. Here the CDR3 DNA reads TGTGCCAGCAGGGCTTCGTACTATGGCTACACCTTC.

In this sample, this clonotype turned up many times. This sequence joins TRBV20-1 and TRBJ1-1; no clear D. From germline, CDR1 is DFQATT and CDR2 SNEGSKA (reference sequence). This CDR3 comprises 13 residues. V shed 3 bases and J shed 1 base, with 9 bases lying between them. In nucleotides, the CDR3 is TGCAGTGCTAGGAGGCAGTCGAACACTGAAGCTTTCTTT. Amino acid sequence: CSARRQSNTEAFF.

The chain couples TRBV11-2 to TRBJ2-3; no definite D call. V lost 3 bases, J lost 2 bases, and 9 bases lay in between. Germline V gene sequence: CDR1 SGHAT, CDR2 FQNNGV. The CDR3 contains 14 residues. This chain's CDR3 is CASSLRQYTDTQYF. The CDR3 bases are TGTGCCAGCAGCTTGAGGCAGTACACAGATACGCAGTATTTT. Filled out from reference TRBV11-2 and TRBJ2-3, the complete variable domain reads EAGVAQSPRYKIIEKRQSVAFWCNPISGHATLYWYQQILGQGPKLLIQFQNNGVVDDSQLPKDRFSAERLKGVDSTLKIQPAKLEDSAVYLCASSLRQYTDTQYFGPGTRLTVL.

In its sample, this clonotype was seen many times. The V call is TRBV12-3 or TRBV12-4, the J call TRBJ2-7, with 9 bases matching TRBD1. The CDR3 extends over 13 amino acids. Trimming took 6 bases from V and 3 from J; bases not matched to a gene: 3. Written as DNA, the CDR3 is TGTGCCAGCAGGGGACAGGGTCTCTACGAGCAGTACTTC. Translated: CASRGQGLYEQYF.

This clonotype was observed many times. V gene TRBV5-1 combines with J gene TRBJ2-5; 11 bases match TRBD2. The trim removed 3 bases at V and 3 bases at J, leaving 1 base unmatched. The CDR3 extends over 14 amino acids. Germline V gene data show CDR1 as SGHRS and CDR2 as YFSETQ. As DNA, the CDR3 is TGCGCCAGCAGCTCGGGACTAGCGGAAGAGACCCAGTACTTC. The encoded protein is CASSSGLAEETQYF.

Note on this clonotype: This may be a read error, as it is one base from a much larger clone. The V gene is TRBV19, the J gene TRBJ2-3; 10 bases agree with TRBD2. Germline CDR1 reads LNHDA; CDR2 reads SQIVND (reference sequence). The CDR3 is 18 amino acids. CDR3 nucleotides: TGTGCCAGTAGTATCGCTAGCGGGGGACGAACTAGCAAAGATACGCAGTATTTT. Its protein is CASSIASGGRTSKDTQYF.

This clonotype was observed many times. The V and J genes are TRBV7-8 and TRBJ1-2; the D gene is possibly TRBD1 (5 bases). V was shortened by 5 bases and J by 1 base, with 8 bases between the two germline ends. The CDR3 contains 13 residues. Germline V gene data show CDR1 as SGHVS and CDR2 as FQNEAQ. The CDR3 coding sequence is TGTGCCAGCAGCAAGACAGTTAACTATGGCTACACCTTC. This encodes CASSKTVNYGYTF. The entire variable domain, with the rest obtained from reference TRBV7-8 and TRBJ1-2, is as follows: GAGVSQSPRYKVAKRGQDVALRCDPISGHVSLFWYQQALGQGPEFLTYFQNEAQLDKSGLPSDRFFAERPEGSVSTLKIQRTQQEDSAVYLCASSKTVNYGYTFGSGTRLTVV.

In this sample, this clonotype turned up many times. The chain joins TRBV7-8 to TRBJ1-1, with D maybe TRBD1 (6 bases). This CDR3 region has 14 residues. The germline V gene encodes CDR1 SGHVS and CDR2 FQNEAQ. V gave up 6 bases and J gave up 1 base, with 12 bases separating them. The CDR3 protein is CASRTVDRNTEAFF. CDR3 bases: TGTGCCAGCAGAACCGTGGACAGGAACACTGAAGCTTTCTTT. Based on the CDR3 plus reference TRBV7-8 and TRBJ1-1, the full variable domain is GAGVSQSPRYKVAKRGQDVALRCDPISGHVSLFWYQQALGQGPEFLTYFQNEAQLDKSGLPSDRFFAERPEGSVSTLKIQRTQQEDSAVYLCASRTVDRNTEAFFGQGTRLTVV.

This clonotype was picked up many times. The chain joins TRBV7-2 to TRBJ2-1; D unclear. The V gene's germline CDR1 is SGHTA and CDR2 FQGNSA. With 0 bases removed from V and 6 bases from J, the gap between germline ends came to 3 bases. There are 12 residues in the CDR3. CDR3 in amino acids: CASSLAVNEQFF. The CDR3 bases are TGTGCCAGCAGCTTAGCGGTCAATGAGCAGTTCTTC.

The chain joins TRBV7-2 to TRBJ2-1; 7 bases agree with TRBD1. The CDR3 consists of 14 residues. V trimming: 4 bases; J trimming: 14 bases; junction bases outside the gene matches: 14. Looked up from germline, CDR1 is SGHTA and CDR2 is FQGNSA. As DNA, the CDR3 is TGTGCCAGCAGCTCTAGCCCCATAACAGGGGTAGAGTTCTTC. Protein sequence: CASSSSPITGVEFF.

This clonotype was counted ten times or more. The chain links TRBV19 to TRBJ2-2; D unclear. V was shortened by 7 bases and J by 0 bases, with 15 bases between the two germline ends. From germline, CDR1 is LNHDA and CDR2 SQIVND (reference sequence). CDR3 size: 16 residues. The CDR3 DNA reads as TGTGCCAGTAAGGCAGGCCCAGACGCGAACACCGGGGAGCTGTTTTTT. Residues: CASKAGPDANTGELFF.

This clonotype was recorded many times. This chain connects TRBV7-2 to TRBJ2-1; weak D call: TRBD2 (7 bases). The V and J ends lost 2 bases and 9 bases respectively, with 8 bases between them. Germline lookup yields CDR1 SGHTA and CDR2 FQGNSA. This CDR3 is built from 12 residues. The CDR3 here is CASSLRGGEQFF. As DNA, the CDR3 is TGTGCCAGCAGCTTAAGGGGGGGTGAGCAGTTCTTC.

This clonotype was recorded at least ten times. V usage is TRBV18 and J usage is TRBJ2-2; tentative D call: TRBD1 (6 bases). V was trimmed by 8 bases and J by 4 bases, leaving 17 bases between them. There are 15 residues in the CDR3. Germline lookup yields CDR1 KGHSH and CDR2 LQKENI. CDR3 DNA sequence: TGTGCCAGCACCGAACAGGGATGGGGCACCGGGGAGCTGTTTTTT. Translated, it gives CASTEQGWGTGELFF. Supplemented by reference TRBV18 and TRBJ2-2, the full variable domain reads NAGVMQNPRHLVRRRGQEARLRCSPMKGHSHVYWYRQLPEEGLKFMVYLQKENIIDESGMPKERFSAEFPKEGPSILRIQQVVRGDSAAYFCASTEQGWGTGELFFGEGSRLTVL.

This clonotype has ten or more counts. The chain has TRBV18 and TRBJ1-6; 8 bases are shared with TRBD1. Germline V CDR1 and CDR2: KGHSH, LQKENI. CDR3 length: 16 residues. Trimming removed 5 bases from V and 7 bases from J; junction bases left unmatched: 10. The CDR3 nucleotides are TGTGCCAGCTCAACCCCCCTAGGACAGGGAAATTCACCCCTCCACTTT. Translating gives CASSTPLGQGNSPLHF.

This clonotype was seen repeatedly, ten times or more. The chain employs TRBV7-2 and TRBJ1-6, with a tentative D call TRBD1 (6 bases). V lost 4 bases, J lost 7 bases, and 14 bases lay in between. The CDR3 totals 15 residues. Germline V gives CDR1 SGHTA, CDR2 FQGNSA. The chain's CDR3 is CASSSGQSANSPLHF. The CDR3 bases are TGTGCCAGCAGCTCCGGACAGTCGGCGAATTCACCCCTCCACTTT.

This clonotype has ten or more counts. The genes are TRBV29-1 and TRBJ2-7; D remains ambiguous. The V gene lost 2 bases and the J gene lost 2 bases, with 10 bases spanning the gap. Germline CDR1 and CDR2: SQVTM and ANQGSEA. The CDR3 consists of 13 residues. In DNA, the CDR3 is TGCAGCGTTGAATTCGCCCTAACCTACGAGCAGTACTTC. Translation: CSVEFALTYEQYF.